This T cell receptor (beta chain) was captured by sequencing in a study of T cell repertoires in cytomegalovirus infection. Study summary: Indications of both CMV infection and matching HLA type were provided by public TCR beta signatures. Whole-study findings and limits: Cumulative public TCR beta family frequency identified CMV carriers with the relevant HLA. Ex vivo responses were dominated by HLA-C-restricted CMV-specific TCR beta clonotypes.

TCRdb analysed the reads with MiXCR anew, one entry per CDR3 protein. The sample holds 290,000 or so distinct CDR3 sequences; around 10% are singletons and the top ten take approximately 2.4%. The sample holds many counts of this clonotype. What it binds is not known. This CDR3 contains 14 residues. V shed 6 bases and J 10 bases; nucleotides not matched to a gene: 13. The germline V gene encodes CDR1 MDHEN and CDR2 SYDVKM. The source of this sequence is a human donor in good health (CMV status not recorded). Some clones in this sample may be carry-over from other donors' samples. This chain joins TRBV28 and TRBJ1-2, with 8 bases aligning to TRBD1. Source material: PBMCs. The DNA for the CDR3 is TGTGCCAGCAGATACACAGGGGGGGTCCGAGCCTACACCTTC. It translates to CASRYTGGVRAYTF.